Listed below are T cell receptor beta chains from one sample, sequenced in a study of blood T cell repertoires in COVID-19. Repertoires were generated with immunoSEQ multiplex PCR, while TCRdb's copy carries only in-frame clones and drops some. In the table there are 160,000 or so clones, about nine tenths of which are singletons. Sequencing was carried out using peripheral blood. The receptors come from a man in his late teens or twenties with acute or convalescent COVID-19. Each CDR3 is given with its conserved first and last residue. Some rows have no size entry. The others give once, few or many, or a class for an expanded clone.

j_call,v_call,clone_size,cdr3_aa
TRBJ1-2,TRBV25-1,-,CASSQGGYGYTF
TRBJ2-1,TRBV5-1,-,CASSPRPPGQGAYNEQFF
TRBJ2-3,TRBV5-8,-,CASSLGGQITDTQYF
TRBJ2-7,TRBV6-5,once,CASSSFGTAIYEQYF
TRBJ2-6,TRBV4-1,-,CASSQAGPGANVLTF
TRBJ2-5,TRBV9,-,CASSRTSGQETQYF
TRBJ1-1,TRBV28,-,CASSPGQQDTEAFF
TRBJ2-5,TRBV24-1,-,CATSDPSTFNRDRFQETQYF
TRBJ1-2,TRBV5-6,-,CATSGGSWGGYTF
TRBJ1-1,TRBV5-5,once,CASTLGGGAMNTEAFF
TRBJ1-1,TRBV6-2/TRBV6-3,once,CASSYLPRQGTAAFF
TRBJ2-7,TRBV29-1,-,CSVSGSSESSYEQYF
TRBJ2-1,TRBV7-8,-,CASRWGGEGNEQFF
TRBJ1-2,TRBV24-1,-,CATSQGNYGYTF
TRBJ2-1,TRBV20-1,-,CSASGGSWEQFF
TRBJ1-2,TRBV7-2,-,CASSSPGHWGYTF
TRBJ1-4,TRBV5-1,-,CASSPGFELALFF
TRBJ2-5,TRBV6-5,-,CASRTGAQETQYF
TRBJ1-2,TRBV18,-,CASSLSTDTNYGYTF
TRBJ1-2,TRBV7-8,-,CASSLARATYGYTF
TRBJ2-2,TRBV19,-,CASRPGLDTGELFF
TRBJ2-7,TRBV11-2,-,CASSPQGGVPSEQYF
TRBJ2-5,TRBV2,-,CASSVIQTQYF
TRBJ1-4,TRBV9,-,CASSTSLWTGDEKLFF
TRBJ2-1,TRBV9,-,CASSVTPSAGAENEQFF
TRBJ2-1,TRBV4-1,-,CASSPIQGSLYNEQFF
TRBJ1-1,TRBV24-1,-,CAPGGFNTEAFF
TRBJ2-3,TRBV25-1,-,CASSPGGRDTQYF
TRBJ2-3,TRBV6-4,-,CASSDVAASTDTQYF
TRBJ1-1,TRBV14,-,CASSFNQGGTEAFF
TRBJ2-7,TRBV6-2/TRBV6-3,few,CASSTRQVEQYF
TRBJ1-1,TRBV6-6,-,CASSYLGGNTEAFF
TRBJ1-1,TRBV10-3,-,CAISESAKGTEAFF
TRBJ1-2,TRBV30,-,CAWSVRGGLGYTF
TRBJ2-2,TRBV9,-,CASSVSQGGTGELFF
TRBJ2-7,TRBV5-1,-,CASRSGHSYEQYF
TRBJ2-7,TRBV25-1,once,CASRDSAHYEQYF